This T cell receptor (beta chain) is drawn from a study of siplizumab effects on memory and regulatory T cells. The study's findings and limits: Solely a minor proportion of alloreactive clones could be assigned to unstimulated subsets. Siplizumab led to significantly less abundant alloreactive sequences that could be traced back to unstimulated CD4+ memory cells.

The assay was immunoSEQ multiplex PCR, and TCRdb's table has in-frame clones only and misses some. Of about 100,000 clones listed, roughly 92% are singletons. CDR3 length: 14 residues. CDR1 and CDR2 from the germline V gene are SGHTA and FQGNSA. The V end was cut by 1 base, the J end by 7 bases, with 13 bases between. As to this clone: The target antigen is unknown.

The sample taken for sequencing was Tregs sorted from blood. The receptor comes from a human donor in good health. The chain couples TRBV7-2 to TRBJ1-2, with D perhaps TRBD1 (5 bases). CDR3 in amino acids: CASSLVIRGPGYTF. The CDR3 DNA reads as TGTGCCAGCAGCTTAGTCATAAGGGGCCCTGGCTACACCTTC.